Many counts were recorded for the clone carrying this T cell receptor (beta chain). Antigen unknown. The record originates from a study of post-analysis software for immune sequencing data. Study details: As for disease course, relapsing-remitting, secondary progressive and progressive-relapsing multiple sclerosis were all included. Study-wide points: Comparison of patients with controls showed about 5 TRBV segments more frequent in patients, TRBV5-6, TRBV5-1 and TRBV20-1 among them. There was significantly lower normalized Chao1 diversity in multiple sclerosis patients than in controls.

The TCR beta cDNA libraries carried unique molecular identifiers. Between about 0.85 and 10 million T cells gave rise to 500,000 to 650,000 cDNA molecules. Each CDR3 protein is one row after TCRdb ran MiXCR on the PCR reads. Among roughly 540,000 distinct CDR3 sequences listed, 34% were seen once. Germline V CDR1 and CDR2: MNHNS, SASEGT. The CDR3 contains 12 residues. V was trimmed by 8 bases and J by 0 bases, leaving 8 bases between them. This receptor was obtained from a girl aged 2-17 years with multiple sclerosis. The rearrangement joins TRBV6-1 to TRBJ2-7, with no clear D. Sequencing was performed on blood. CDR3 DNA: TGTGCCAGCCAATGGAGCTCCTACGAGCAGTACTTC. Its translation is CASQWSSYEQYF.